This T cell receptor (beta chain) appears in the sequencing data of a study of T cell repertoires in cytomegalovirus infection. At the level of the study: CMV infection plus the matching HLA type was flagged by public TCR beta signatures. Study outcomes and limitations: HLA-C-restricted CMV clonotypes gave the most frequent clonotype in two of eight donors.

The CDR3 has 17 residues. Germline CDR1 reads SGHTA; CDR2 reads FQGNSA. The V gene end was trimmed by 1 base and the J gene end by 7 bases; junction bases not matched to a gene: 12. TCRdb analysed the reads with MiXCR anew, one entry per CDR3 protein. The table shows fewer than 650,000 distinct CDR3 sequences, with about 40% occurring only once. A remark on this clonotype: As yet, its antigen is unknown.

V usage is TRBV7-2 and J usage is TRBJ1-4; 7 bases fit TRBD1. The clonotype comes from a human donor in good health (CMV status not recorded). Some clones in this sample may be carry-over from other donors' samples. The sample consisted of cultured PBMCs, taken from culture after CMV antigen stimulation. The CDR3 DNA reads TGTGCCAGCAGCTTAGAACCGGTGGGACAGAGCGGTGAAAAACTGTTTTTT. This encodes CASSLEPVGQSGEKLFF.